The 9 T cell receptor beta chains below were found in one sample sequenced in a study of Ad26.COV2.S vaccination and SARS-CoV-2 variants. Data came from immunoSEQ multiplex PCR; TCRdb stores just in-frame clones and leaves some out. The sample yields roughly 700,000 clones, 70% to 90% seen once. Regarding treatment: roughly 18 received Ad26.COV2.S at low or high dose, single or two shots; five or six received placebo; per-sample allocation not given. Day 63 after the first vaccine or placebo injection was the time point for sampling. Specimen: peripheral blood, collected in a trial of Ad26.COV2.S vaccine versus placebo. These receptors originate from a person aged 18-65 years who received the Ad26.COV2.S COVID-19 vaccine or a placebo.

The genes are TRBV24-1 and TRBJ2-3; TRBD2 is a possible D gene (6 bases). There are 16 residues in the CDR3. Trimming removed 4 bases from V and 0 bases from J, with 13 bases in between. Germline CDR1 KGHDR, CDR2 SFDVKD. The CDR3 DNA sequence: TGTGCCACCAGTGAGGGCGTCGGGGGAAGCACAGATACGCAGTATTTT. Translation gives CATSEGVGGSTDTQYF.

This sequence joins TRBV11-2 and TRBJ2-2, with D perhaps matching TRBD2 (5 bases). CDR1 SGHAT and CDR2 FQNNGV come from the germline V gene. The CDR3 totals 13 residues. V was pared by 0 bases and J by 8 bases, with 7 bases between. DNA for the CDR3: TGTGCCAGCAGCTTAGATCGGGGTGGGGAGCTGTTTTTT. It encodes CASSLDRGGELFF.

The chain recombines TRBV4-3 with TRBJ2-1; D could derive from TRBD1 or TRBD2 (6 bases each). The CDR3 is made up of 14 amino acids. Germline V gene data show CDR1 as LGHNA and CDR2 as YSLEER. V shed 5 bases and J shed 2 bases, with 10 bases lying between them. The CDR3 loop is CASSGGLTYNEQFF. CDR3 sequence (DNA): TGCGCCAGCAGCGGGGGGCTCACCTACAATGAGCAGTTCTTC.

The J gene is TRBJ1-1, the V gene TRBV5-1; no clear D gene. V was shortened by 3 bases and J by 1 base, with 16 bases between the two germline ends. Looked up from germline, CDR1 is SGHRS and CDR2 is YFSETQ. CDR3 length: 16 amino acids. The CDR3 sequence is CASSWAEGEPNTEAFF. CDR3 coding DNA: TGCGCCAGCAGCTGGGCCGAAGGAGAGCCGAACACTGAAGCTTTCTTT.

The CDR3 bases are TGTGCCAGCAGCTTATCCGGCGGATTCTATTCACCCCTCCACTTT. It encodes CASSLSGGFYSPLHF. This chain uses TRBV7-8 with TRBJ1-6; D remains unclear. CDR3 length: 15 amino acids. Trimming removed 2 bases from V and 8 bases from J, with 13 bases in between. Germline lookup yields CDR1 SGHVS and CDR2 FQNEAQ.

This clone came up once. The rearrangement uses TRBV19 and TRBJ1-2, with 9 positions matching TRBD1. The V segment lost 5 bases and the J segment 5 bases; nucleotides outside the gene matches: 6. This CDR3 is 14 amino acids long. Per germline, CDR1 LNHDA and CDR2 SQIVND (reference sequence). CDR3 DNA sequence: TGTGCCAGTAGTCCACAACAGGGGGCGTATGGCTACACCTTC. Translating it yields CASSPQQGAYGYTF.

This rearrangement joins TRBV15 to TRBJ1-5; 7 bases agree with TRBD1. In germline, CDR1 is LNHNV, CDR2 YYDKDF (reference sequence). CDR3 length: 15 residues. V gave up 5 bases and J gave up 5 bases; unmatched junction bases: 9. Written as DNA, the CDR3 is TGTGCCACCAGCCCCCTCTCCCAGGGGGATCAGCCCCAGCATTTT. Translated: CATSPLSQGDQPQHF.

The V and J genes are TRBV5-6 and TRBJ2-7; TRBD2 might be the D (5 bases). The CDR3 sequence is 12 residues long. The germline V and J ends were trimmed by 4 bases and 1 base, with 6 bases remaining between them. Germline CDR1 reads SGHDT; CDR2 reads YYEEEE. The CDR3 here is CASSPGSYEQYF. DNA of the CDR3: TGTGCCAGCAGCCCGGGGTCCTACGAGCAGTACTTC.

The CDR3 reads CASSIWQGGTGELFF. The DNA of the CDR3 is TGTGCCAGTAGTATTTGGCAGGGCGGAACCGGGGAGCTGTTTTTT. The chain combines TRBV19 with TRBJ2-2, with TRBD1 as a possible D gene (5 bases). Trimming removed 3 bases from V and 5 bases from J, with 13 bases in between. The CDR3 sequence is 15 residues long. CDR1 and CDR2 from the germline V gene are LNHDA and SQIVND (reference sequence).